Each of the 19 T cell receptor beta chains below was sequenced from the same sample in a study of T cell repertoires in cytomegalovirus infection. In TCRdb, the reads were re-called with MiXCR into one record per CDR3 protein. The sample shows some 270,000 distinct CDR3 sequences, over 15% of them seen only once. Material for sequencing was CD8+ T cells from PBMCs. The receptors derive from a human donor in good health (CMV status not recorded). Some clones in this sample may be carry-over from other donors' samples.

This clonotype was seen repeatedly, ten times or more. The chain joins TRBV6-2 or TRBV6-3 to TRBJ2-1; D is unresolved. The CDR3 has 14 residues. The germline CDR1 and CDR2 sequences are MNHEY and SVGEGT. With 2 bases removed from V and 8 bases from J, the gap between germline ends came to 13 bases. The CDR3: CASSYPGHPDEQFF. The CDR3 DNA follows: TGTGCCAGCAGTTACCCGGGCCACCCGGATGAGCAGTTCTTC.

This clonotype was detected only a few times. V and J are TRBV7-3 and TRBJ2-2; D remains ambiguous. The CDR3 loop spans 15 amino acids. Germline V gene data show CDR1 as SGHTA and CDR2 as FQGTGA. V shed 0 bases and J shed 2 bases, with 7 bases lying between them. As DNA, the CDR3 is TGTGCCAGCAGCTTAACCCTCGATAACACCGGGGAGCTGTTTTTT. As protein: CASSLTLDNTGELFF. The variable domain in full, completed from reference TRBV7-3 and TRBJ2-2, reads GAGVSQTPSNKVTEKGKYVELRCDPISGHTALYWYRQSLGQGPEFLIYFQGTGAADDSGLPNDRFFAVRPEGSVSTLKIQRTERGDSAVYLCASSLTLDNTGELFFGEGSRLTVL.

This clonotype came up many times. The V gene is TRBV6-6, the J gene TRBJ1-1; D perhaps matches TRBD1 (6 bases). Germline values: CDR1 MNHNY, CDR2 SVGAGI (reference sequence). V was shortened by 4 bases and J by 4 bases, with 16 bases between the two germline ends. The CDR3 runs to 15 residues. DNA of the CDR3: TGTGCCAGCAGTTCTCTGAAGGGGGGCTTCACTGAAGCTTTCTTT. It yields the protein CASSSLKGGFTEAFF.

This clonotype was recorded a few times. The gene calls are TRBV12-5 and TRBJ1-1; D is uncertain. Trimming removed 0 bases from V and 0 bases from J, with 8 bases in between. The CDR3 spans 15 residues. Germline V gives CDR1 LGHNT, CDR2 FRNRAP. In nucleotides, the CDR3 is TGTGCTAGTGGTTTGGTACAAGGTATGAACACTGAAGCTTTCTTT. Protein product: CASGLVQGMNTEAFF.

The chain has TRBV4-3 and TRBJ2-7; D not resolved. Trimming left V 1 base short and J 6 bases short, with 16 bases between. The germline CDR1 and CDR2 sequences are LGHNA and YSLEER. The CDR3 contains 15 residues. In DNA, the CDR3 is TGCGCCAGCAGCCAAGTTTTTAGGACGATACGCGAGCAGTACTTC. Translating it yields CASSQVFRTIREQYF.

The rearrangement uses TRBV9 and TRBJ1-3, with D tentatively TRBD1 (6 bases). CDR3 length equals 17 residues. Germline assignment: CDR1 SGDLS and CDR2 YYNGEE. The V gene lost 4 bases and the J gene lost 0 bases, with 17 bases spanning the gap. CDR3 nucleotides: TGTGCCAGCAGCCCGCGTATGGACAGCGACTCTGGAAACACCATATATTTT. It codes for CASSPRMDSDSGNTIYF.

This clonotype showed up many times. This chain links TRBV25-1 with TRBJ1-1, with 7 bases that match TRBD1. V was clipped by 3 bases and J by 1 base; unmatched bases: 2. The CDR3 runs to 14 residues. Per germline, CDR1 MGHDK and CDR2 SYGVNS. Here the CDR3 reads CASSEWDRNTEAFF. The CDR3 DNA sequence: TGTGCCAGCAGTGAGTGGGACAGGAACACTGAAGCTTTCTTT.

This chain links TRBV14 with TRBJ2-5; perhaps TRBD2 as D (6 bases). The CDR3 length is 15 residues. The V gene lost 0 bases and the J gene lost 5 bases, with 13 bases spanning the gap. Germline V gene sequence: CDR1 SGHDN, CDR2 FVKESK. DNA for the CDR3: TGTGCCAGCAGCCAAGATCTTGGAGGGGTGGAGACCCAGTACTTC. Protein sequence: CASSQDLGGVETQYF.

This sequence joins TRBV28 and TRBJ2-2; TRBD2 matches 9 bases. This CDR3 spans 13 amino acids. V lost 6 bases, J lost 7 bases, and 3 bases stayed unmatched. Germline lookup yields CDR1 MDHEN and CDR2 SYDVKM. This CDR3 reads CASSVAGDGELFF. CDR3 in DNA: TGTGCCAGCAGCGTAGCGGGGGACGGGGAGCTGTTTTTT.

This sequence joins TRBV12-3 or TRBV12-4 and TRBJ1-6; D gene ambiguous. The CDR3 contains 15 residues. V was shortened by 8 bases and J by 0 bases, with 11 bases between the two germline ends. The CDR3 region is CASRVGGSYNSPLHF. The CDR3 DNA reads as TGTGCCAGCCGGGTGGGTGGCTCCTATAATTCACCCCTCCACTTT.

The chain couples TRBV4-3 to TRBJ1-2; D might be TRBD1 (5 bases). The V end lost 0 bases, the J end lost 6 bases, and 17 bases lay between the germline ends. Germline V gene lookup returns CDR1 LGHNA and CDR2 YSLEER. The CDR3 has 16 residues. The CDR3 coding sequence is TGCGCCAGCAGCCAAGATTGGCCCGCAGGGAGTGATGGCTACACCTTC. Amino acid sequence: CASSQDWPAGSDGYTF.

This rearrangement joins TRBV19 to TRBJ1-6; 9 bases match TRBD1. Germline V gene sequence: CDR1 LNHDA, CDR2 SQIVND (reference sequence). The CDR3 is 20 residues long. V was clipped by 4 bases and J by 7 bases; unmatched bases: 20. DNA of the CDR3: TGTGCCAGTAGTACCGACTCCCGGGACAGGGAGGTCTTCCGGAATTCACCCCTCCACTTT. Translating gives CASSTDSRDREVFRNSPLHF.

In its sample, this clonotype was seen a few times. This chain links TRBV19 with TRBJ1-2, with 10 positions matching TRBD1. The CDR3 is 17 amino acids. Germline CDR1 LNHDA, CDR2 SQIVND (reference sequence). The trim removed 5 bases at V and 4 bases at J, leaving 13 bases unmatched. The CDR3 DNA follows: TGTGCCAGTAGTCCGTACCTCGGGACAGGGGAGGGCTATGGCTACACCTTC. Protein product: CASSPYLGTGEGYGYTF.

This clonotype has a count of ten or more. The rearrangement joins TRBV7-6 to TRBJ2-1; D perhaps matches TRBD2 (5 bases). Per germline, CDR1 SGHVS and CDR2 FNYEAQ. Trimming cost V 2 bases and J 2 bases, with 13 bases left between them. The CDR3 is 16 residues long. CDR3 DNA: TGTGCCAGCAGCTTATCTCCTAGCAAGACCTACAATGAGCAGTTCTTC. Its translation: CASSLSPSKTYNEQFF.

In its sample, this clonotype was seen many times. The chain has TRBV29-1 and TRBJ1-1; tentatively, D is TRBD1 (5 bases). The ends were cut back, 4 bases at V and 4 bases at J, with 10 bases in the middle. Looked up from germline, CDR1 is SQVTM and CDR2 is ANQGSEA. The CDR3 runs to 12 residues. The CDR3 protein is CSVVTGLTEAFF. CDR3 DNA: TGCAGCGTTGTTACAGGCCTCACTGAAGCTTTCTTT.

This rearrangement joins TRBV4-1 to TRBJ1-5; D is perhaps TRBD1 (5 bases). The CDR3 consists of 22 residues. Germline lookup yields CDR1 MGHRA and CDR2 YSYEKL. The ends were cut back, 0 bases at V and 5 bases at J, with 32 bases in the middle. For the CDR3, the DNA is TGCGCCAGCAGCCAAGATTACGGGGGAGTAGGCCTATATGGAGAATTTTATCAGCCCCAGCATTTT. The encoded protein is CASSQDYGGVGLYGEFYQPQHF.

V usage is TRBV5-1 and J usage is TRBJ2-3; D might be TRBD1 or TRBD2, each matching 6 bases. V lost 2 bases to trimming and J lost 1 base, with 17 bases between them. The CDR3 has 17 amino acids. Germline V gene sequence: CDR1 SGHRS, CDR2 YFSETQ. The DNA for the CDR3 is TGCGCCAGCAGCTTTGTCGAGGGGGGTATGGGCACAGATACGCAGTATTTT. It encodes CASSFVEGGMGTDTQYF.

The rearrangement joins TRBV20-1 to TRBJ2-1, with 8 bases lining up with TRBD2. The V gene's germline CDR1 is DFQATT and CDR2 SNEGSKA (reference sequence). V gave up 1 base and J gave up 7 bases; unmatched junction bases: 6. The CDR3 runs to 14 residues. The CDR3 protein is CSARGGGLNNEQFF. The DNA for the CDR3 is TGCAGTGCTAGAGGCGGGGGGCTTAATAATGAGCAGTTCTTC.

The genes are TRBV5-5 and TRBJ2-2; 8 bases fit TRBD1. Losses at the gene ends were 7 bases for V and 4 bases for J; bases not matched to a gene: 18. CDR3 length: 18 amino acids. Germline CDR1 SGHKS, CDR2 YYEKEE (reference sequence). The CDR3: CASLRDRTIRDGTGELFF. DNA for the CDR3: TGTGCCAGCCTGCGGGACAGGACTATTCGTGATGGCACCGGGGAGCTGTTTTTT.